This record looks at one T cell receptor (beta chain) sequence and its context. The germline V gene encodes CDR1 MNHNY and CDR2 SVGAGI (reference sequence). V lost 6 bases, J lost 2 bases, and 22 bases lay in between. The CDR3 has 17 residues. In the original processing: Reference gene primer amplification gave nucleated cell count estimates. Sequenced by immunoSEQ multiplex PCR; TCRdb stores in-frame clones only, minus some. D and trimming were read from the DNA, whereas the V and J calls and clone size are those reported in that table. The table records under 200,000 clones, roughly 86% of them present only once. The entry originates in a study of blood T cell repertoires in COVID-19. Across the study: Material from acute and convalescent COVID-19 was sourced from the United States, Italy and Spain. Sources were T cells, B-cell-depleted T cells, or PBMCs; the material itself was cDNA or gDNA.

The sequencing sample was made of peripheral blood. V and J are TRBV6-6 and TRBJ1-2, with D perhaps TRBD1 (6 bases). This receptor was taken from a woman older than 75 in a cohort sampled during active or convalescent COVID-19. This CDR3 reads CASSRDGTTVGNYGYTF. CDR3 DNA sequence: TGTGCCAGCAGCCGAGATGGGACAACGGTCGGGAACTATGGCTACACCTTC.